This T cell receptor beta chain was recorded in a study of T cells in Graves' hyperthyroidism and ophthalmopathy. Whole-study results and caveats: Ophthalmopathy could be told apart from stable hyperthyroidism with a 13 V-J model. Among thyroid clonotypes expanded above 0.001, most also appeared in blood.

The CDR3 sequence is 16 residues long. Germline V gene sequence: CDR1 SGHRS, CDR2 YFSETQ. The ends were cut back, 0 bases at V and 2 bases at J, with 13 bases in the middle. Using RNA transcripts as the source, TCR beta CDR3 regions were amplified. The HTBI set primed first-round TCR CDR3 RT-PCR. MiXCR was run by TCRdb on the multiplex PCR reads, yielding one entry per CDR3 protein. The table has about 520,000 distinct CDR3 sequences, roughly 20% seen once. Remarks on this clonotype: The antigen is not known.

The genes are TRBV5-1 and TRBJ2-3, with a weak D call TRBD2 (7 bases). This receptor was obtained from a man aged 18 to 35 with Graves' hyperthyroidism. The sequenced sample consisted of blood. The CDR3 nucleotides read TGCGCCAGCAGCTTGGATGCGGGGGCCTACACAGATACGCAGTATTTT. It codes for CASSLDAGAYTDTQYF.